This T cell receptor (beta chain) was retrieved from a study of T cell responses to AZD1222 COVID-19 vaccine. The J segment lost 2 bases and the V segment lost 5 bases, leaving 6 bases of the junction unmatched. Looked up from germline, CDR1 is MNHEY and CDR2 is SVGAGI. This CDR3 region has 15 residues. Measured with immunoSEQ multiplex PCR; TCRdb has only the in-frame clones, and not every one. The sample holds over 85,000 clones; about 89% are singletons and the top ten take approximately 7.5%. The sequencing here drew on peripheral blood, taken on day 0 of AZD1222 vaccination. This clonotype originated in an adult in good health. J is TRBJ1-3 and V is TRBV6-5; TRBD1 matches at 7 bases. The chain's CDR3 is CASSRGQTPGNTIYF. Written as DNA, the CDR3 is TGTGCCAGCAGTCGGGGACAGACACCTGGAAACACCATATATTTT.